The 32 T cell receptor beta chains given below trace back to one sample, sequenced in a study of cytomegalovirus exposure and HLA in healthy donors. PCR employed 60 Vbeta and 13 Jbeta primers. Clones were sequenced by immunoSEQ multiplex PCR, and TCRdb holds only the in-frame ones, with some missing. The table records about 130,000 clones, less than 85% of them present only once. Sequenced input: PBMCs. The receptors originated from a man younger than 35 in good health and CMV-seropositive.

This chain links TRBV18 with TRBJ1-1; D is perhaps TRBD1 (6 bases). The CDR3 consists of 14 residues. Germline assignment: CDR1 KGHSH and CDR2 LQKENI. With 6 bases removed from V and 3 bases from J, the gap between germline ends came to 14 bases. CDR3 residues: CASSQQGKDTEAFF. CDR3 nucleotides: TGTGCCAGCTCGCAACAGGGAAAGGACACTGAAGCTTTCTTT.

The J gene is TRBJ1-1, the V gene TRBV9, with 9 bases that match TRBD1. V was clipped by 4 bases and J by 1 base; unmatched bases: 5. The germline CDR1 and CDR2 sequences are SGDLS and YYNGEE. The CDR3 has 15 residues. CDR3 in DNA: TGTGCCAGCAGCACCTGGACAGGGGAGAACACTGAAGCTTTCTTT. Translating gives CASSTWTGENTEAFF.

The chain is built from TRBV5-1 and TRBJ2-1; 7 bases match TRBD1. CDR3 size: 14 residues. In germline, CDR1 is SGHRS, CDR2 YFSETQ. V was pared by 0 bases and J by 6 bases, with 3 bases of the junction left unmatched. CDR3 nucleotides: TGCGCCAGCAGCTTGGGACAGGGTGGCAATGAGCAGTTCTTC. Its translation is CASSLGQGGNEQFF.

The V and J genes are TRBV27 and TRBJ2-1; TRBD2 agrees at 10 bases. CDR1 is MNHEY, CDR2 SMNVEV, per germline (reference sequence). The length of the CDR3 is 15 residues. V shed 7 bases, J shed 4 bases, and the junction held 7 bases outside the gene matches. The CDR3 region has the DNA TGTGCCAGCACCTTTTTAGCGGGGGGTTACAATGAGCAGTTCTTC. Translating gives CASTFLAGGYNEQFF.

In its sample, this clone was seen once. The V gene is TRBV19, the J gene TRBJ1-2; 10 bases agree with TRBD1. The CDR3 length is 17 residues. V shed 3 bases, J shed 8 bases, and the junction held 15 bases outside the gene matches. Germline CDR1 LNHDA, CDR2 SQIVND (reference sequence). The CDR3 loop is CASSIRSPGQGIGGYTF. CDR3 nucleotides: TGTGCCAGTAGTATCCGCTCGCCGGGACAGGGGATCGGGGGCTACACCTTC.

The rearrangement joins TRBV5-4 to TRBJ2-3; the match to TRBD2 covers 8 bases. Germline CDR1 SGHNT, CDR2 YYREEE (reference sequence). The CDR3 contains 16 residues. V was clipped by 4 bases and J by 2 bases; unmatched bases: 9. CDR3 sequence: CASSPGAGGYTDTQYF. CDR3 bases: TGTGCCAGCAGCCCTGGGGCGGGGGGATACACAGATACGCAGTATTTT.

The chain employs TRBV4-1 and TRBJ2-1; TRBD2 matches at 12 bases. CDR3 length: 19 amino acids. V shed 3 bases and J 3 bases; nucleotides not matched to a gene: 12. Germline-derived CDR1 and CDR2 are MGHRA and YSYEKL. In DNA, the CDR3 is TGCGCCAGCAGCCAGCCGGATCTTGGACTAGCGGGGCACTACAATGAGCAGTTCTTC. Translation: CASSQPDLGLAGHYNEQFF.

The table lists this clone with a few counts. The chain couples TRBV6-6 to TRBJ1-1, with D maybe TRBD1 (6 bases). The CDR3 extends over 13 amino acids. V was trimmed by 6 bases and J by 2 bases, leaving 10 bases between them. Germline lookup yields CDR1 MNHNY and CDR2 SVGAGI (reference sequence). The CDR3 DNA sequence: TGTGCCAGCAGACCACAGGGAAACACTGAAGCTTTCTTT. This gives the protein CASRPQGNTEAFF.

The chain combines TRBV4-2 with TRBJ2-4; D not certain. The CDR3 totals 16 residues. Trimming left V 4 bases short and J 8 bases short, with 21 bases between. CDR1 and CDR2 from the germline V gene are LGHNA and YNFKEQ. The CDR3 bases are TGTGCCAGCAGCCCGCTCCCGTTCGGTAACCCGGACATTCAGTACTTC. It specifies CASSPLPFGNPDIQYF.

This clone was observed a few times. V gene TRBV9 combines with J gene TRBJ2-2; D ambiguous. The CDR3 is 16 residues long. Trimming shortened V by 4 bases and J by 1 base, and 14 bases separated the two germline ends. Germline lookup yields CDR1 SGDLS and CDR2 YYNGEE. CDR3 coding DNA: TGTGCCAGCAGCCCATGGCAGCTAGAGAACACCGGGGAGCTGTTTTTT. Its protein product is CASSPWQLENTGELFF.

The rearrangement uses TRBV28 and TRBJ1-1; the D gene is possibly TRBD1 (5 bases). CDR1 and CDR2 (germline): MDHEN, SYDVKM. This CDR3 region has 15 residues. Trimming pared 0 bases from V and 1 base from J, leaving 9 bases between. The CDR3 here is CASSLWGQRNTEAFF. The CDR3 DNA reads TGTGCCAGCAGTTTATGGGGGCAAAGGAACACTGAAGCTTTCTTT.

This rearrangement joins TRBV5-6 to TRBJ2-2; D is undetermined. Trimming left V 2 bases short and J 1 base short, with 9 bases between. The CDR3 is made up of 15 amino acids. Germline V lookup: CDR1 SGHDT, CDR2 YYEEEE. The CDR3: CASSFRPQNTGELFF. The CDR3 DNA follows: TGTGCCAGCAGCTTTCGTCCACAGAACACCGGGGAGCTGTTTTTT.

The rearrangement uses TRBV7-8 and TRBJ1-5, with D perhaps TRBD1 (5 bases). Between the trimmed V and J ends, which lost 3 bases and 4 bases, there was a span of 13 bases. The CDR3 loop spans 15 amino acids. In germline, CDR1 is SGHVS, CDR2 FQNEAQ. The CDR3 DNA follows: TGTGCCAGCAGCTTTGGGACCCGGGAGAATCAGCCCCAGCATTTT. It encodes CASSFGTRENQPQHF. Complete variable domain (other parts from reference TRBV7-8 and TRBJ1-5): GAGVSQSPRYKVAKRGQDVALRCDPISGHVSLFWYQQALGQGPEFLTYFQNEAQLDKSGLPSDRFFAERPEGSVSTLKIQRTQQEDSAVYLCASSFGTRENQPQHFGDGTRLSIL.

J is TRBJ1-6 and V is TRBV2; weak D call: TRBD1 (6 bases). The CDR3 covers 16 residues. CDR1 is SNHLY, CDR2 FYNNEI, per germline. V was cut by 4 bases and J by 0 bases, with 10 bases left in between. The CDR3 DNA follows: TGTGCCAGCAGTGCTGGACAGAACTCCTATAATTCACCCCTCCACTTT. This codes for CASSAGQNSYNSPLHF.

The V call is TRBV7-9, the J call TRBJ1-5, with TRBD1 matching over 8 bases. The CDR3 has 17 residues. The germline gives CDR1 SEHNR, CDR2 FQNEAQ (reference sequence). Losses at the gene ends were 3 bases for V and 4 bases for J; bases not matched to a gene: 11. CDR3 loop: CASSFGTGGLHNQPQHF. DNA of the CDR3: TGTGCCAGCAGCTTCGGCACAGGGGGTTTACATAATCAGCCCCAGCATTTT.

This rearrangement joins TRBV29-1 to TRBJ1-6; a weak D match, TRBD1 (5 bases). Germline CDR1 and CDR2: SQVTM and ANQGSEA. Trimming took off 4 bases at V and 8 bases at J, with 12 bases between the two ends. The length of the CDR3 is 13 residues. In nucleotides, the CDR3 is TGCAGCGTTGCCGACAGCCATGATTCACCCCTCCACTTT. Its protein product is CSVADSHDSPLHF. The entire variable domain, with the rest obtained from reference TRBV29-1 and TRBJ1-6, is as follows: SAVISQKPSRDICQRGTSLTIQCQVDSQVTMMFWYRQQPGQSLTLIATANQGSEATYESGFVIDKFPISRPNLTFSTLTVSNMSPEDSSIYLCSVADSHDSPLHFGNGTRLTVT.

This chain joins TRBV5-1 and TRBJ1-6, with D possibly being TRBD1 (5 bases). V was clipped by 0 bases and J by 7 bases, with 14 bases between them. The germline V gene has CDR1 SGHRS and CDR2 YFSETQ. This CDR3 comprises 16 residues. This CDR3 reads CASSLAPGRGNSPLHF. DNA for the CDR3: TGCGCCAGCAGCTTGGCTCCGGGACGGGGGAATTCACCCCTCCACTTT.

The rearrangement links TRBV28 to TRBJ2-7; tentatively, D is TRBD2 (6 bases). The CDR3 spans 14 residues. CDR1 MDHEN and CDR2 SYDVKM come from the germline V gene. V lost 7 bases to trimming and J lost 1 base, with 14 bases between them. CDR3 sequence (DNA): TGTGCCAGCACTACTCTTGGGGGGTCCTACGAGCAGTACTTC. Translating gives CASTTLGGSYEQYF.

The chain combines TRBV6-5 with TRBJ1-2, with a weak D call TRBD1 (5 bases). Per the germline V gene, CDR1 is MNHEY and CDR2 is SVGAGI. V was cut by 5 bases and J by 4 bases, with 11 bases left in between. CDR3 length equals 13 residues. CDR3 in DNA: TGTGCCAGCAGTCGACAGTTGCTCTATGGCTACACCTTC. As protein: CASSRQLLYGYTF.

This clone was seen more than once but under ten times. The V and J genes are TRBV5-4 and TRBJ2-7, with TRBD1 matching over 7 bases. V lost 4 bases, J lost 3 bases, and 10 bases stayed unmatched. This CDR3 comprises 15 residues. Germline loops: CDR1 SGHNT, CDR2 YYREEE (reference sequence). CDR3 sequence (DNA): TGTGCCAGCAGCCAAATGGGACAGAGAATCTACGAGCAGTACTTC. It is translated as CASSQMGQRIYEQYF.

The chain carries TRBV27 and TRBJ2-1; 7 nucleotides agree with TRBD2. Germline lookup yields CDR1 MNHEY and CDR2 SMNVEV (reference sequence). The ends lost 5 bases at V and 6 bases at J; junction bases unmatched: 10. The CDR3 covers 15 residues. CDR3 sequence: CASSIREGNSNEQFF. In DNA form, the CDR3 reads TGTGCCAGCAGTATTAGGGAGGGGAATTCCAATGAGCAGTTCTTC.

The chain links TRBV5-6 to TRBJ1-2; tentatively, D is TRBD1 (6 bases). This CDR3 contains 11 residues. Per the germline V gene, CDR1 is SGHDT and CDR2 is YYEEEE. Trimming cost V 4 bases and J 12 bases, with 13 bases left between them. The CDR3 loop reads CASSADRRHTF. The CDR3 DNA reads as TGTGCCAGCAGCGCTGACAGGCGCCACACCTTC.

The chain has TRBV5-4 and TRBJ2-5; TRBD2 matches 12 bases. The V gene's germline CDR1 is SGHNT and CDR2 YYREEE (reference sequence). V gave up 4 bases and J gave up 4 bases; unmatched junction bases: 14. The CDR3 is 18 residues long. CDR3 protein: CASSTKTSGSLTGETQYF. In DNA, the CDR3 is TGTGCCAGCAGCACCAAGACTAGCGGGAGTTTGACCGGAGAGACCCAGTACTTC.

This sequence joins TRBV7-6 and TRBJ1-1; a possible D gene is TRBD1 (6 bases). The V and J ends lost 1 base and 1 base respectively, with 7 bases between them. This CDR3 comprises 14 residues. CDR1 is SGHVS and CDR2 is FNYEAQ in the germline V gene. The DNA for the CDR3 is TGTGCCAGCAGCTTAGGGGGGCGGAACACTGAAGCTTTCTTT. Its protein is CASSLGGRNTEAFF.

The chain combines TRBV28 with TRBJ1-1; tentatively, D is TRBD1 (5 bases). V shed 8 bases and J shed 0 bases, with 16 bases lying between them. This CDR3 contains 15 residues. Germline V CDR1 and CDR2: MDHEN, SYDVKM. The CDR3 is CASRLAVTVNTEAFF. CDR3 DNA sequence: TGTGCCAGCCGCTTGGCGGTGACAGTGAACACTGAAGCTTTCTTT.

This CDR3 reads CASSESGANTEAFF. The CDR3 DNA reads as TGTGCCAGCAGTGAAAGCGGTGCGAACACTGAAGCTTTCTTT. The chain has TRBV2 and TRBJ1-1; D not certain. The germline gives CDR1 SNHLY, CDR2 FYNNEI. Deletions cut 2 bases from V and 1 base from J, with 8 bases between. This CDR3 is built from 14 residues.

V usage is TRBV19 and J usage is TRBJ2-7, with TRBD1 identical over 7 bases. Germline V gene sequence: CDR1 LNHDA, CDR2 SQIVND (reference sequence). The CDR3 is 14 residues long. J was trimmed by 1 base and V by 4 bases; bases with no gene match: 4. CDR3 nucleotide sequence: TGTGCCAGTAGTAGGGACAGACTATCCTACGAGCAGTACTTC. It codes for CASSRDRLSYEQYF.

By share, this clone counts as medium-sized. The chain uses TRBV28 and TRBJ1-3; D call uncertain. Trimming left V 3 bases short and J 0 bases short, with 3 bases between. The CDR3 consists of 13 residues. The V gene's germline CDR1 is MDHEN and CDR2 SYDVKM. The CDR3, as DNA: TGTGCCAGCAGTTTCGGCTCTGGAAACACCATATATTTT. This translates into CASSFGSGNTIYF.

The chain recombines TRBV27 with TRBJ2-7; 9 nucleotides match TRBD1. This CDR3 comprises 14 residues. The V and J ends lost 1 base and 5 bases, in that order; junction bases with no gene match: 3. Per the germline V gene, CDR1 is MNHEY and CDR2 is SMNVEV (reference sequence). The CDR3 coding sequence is TGTGCCAGCAGTTTATTAGGGACAGGGAACGAGCAGTACTTC. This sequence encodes CASSLLGTGNEQYF.

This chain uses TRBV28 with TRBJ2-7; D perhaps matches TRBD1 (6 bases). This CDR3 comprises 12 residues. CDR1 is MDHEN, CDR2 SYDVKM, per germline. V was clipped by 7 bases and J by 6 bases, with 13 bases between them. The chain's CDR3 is CASNRDSGEQYF. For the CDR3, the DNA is TGTGCCAGCAACAGGGATTCCGGCGAGCAGTACTTC.

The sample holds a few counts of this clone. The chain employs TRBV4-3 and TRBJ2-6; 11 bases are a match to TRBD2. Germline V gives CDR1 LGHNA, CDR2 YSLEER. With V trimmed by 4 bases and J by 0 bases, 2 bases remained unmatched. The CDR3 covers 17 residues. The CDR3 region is CASSLGLAASGANVLTF. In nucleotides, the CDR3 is TGCGCCAGCAGCCTGGGACTAGCGGCCTCTGGGGCCAACGTCCTGACTTTC.

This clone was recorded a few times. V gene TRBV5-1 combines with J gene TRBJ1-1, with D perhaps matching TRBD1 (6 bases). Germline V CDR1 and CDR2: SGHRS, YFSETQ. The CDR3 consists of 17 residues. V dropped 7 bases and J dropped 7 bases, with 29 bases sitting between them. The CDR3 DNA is TGCGCCAGCGCGTTCCCATCCACGGGGCAGGGGAAGGGTGAAGCTTTCTTT. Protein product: CASAFPSTGQGKGEAFF.